This T cell receptor beta chain was identified in a study of CD8 T cells in ankylosing spondylitis. It was by quantitative 5'-RACE with molecular barcodes that TCR beta libraries were made. TCRdb reprocessed the 5' RACE reads with MiXCR, giving one entry per CDR3 protein. The sample records 75,000 to 95,000 distinct CDR3 sequences, roughly 8.8% being singletons. This clonotype was observed many times. Its antigen remains unknown. The CDR3 contains 16 residues. V was pared by 7 bases and J by 4 bases, with 24 bases between. Germline V gene data show CDR1 as SQVTM and CDR2 as ANQGSEA. Notes on the study in general: Peripheral blood held disease-linked clones only at relatively low frequency, and these were CD8+. Significantly higher representation of disease-linked clones was reported for matched ankylosing spondylitis synovial fluid. Characteristic of ankylosing spondylitis blood, it appeared, was a TCR beta motif comprising roughly eight highly homologous variants. Reactive arthritis synovial fluid and blood were previously reported to contain some motif variants.

Sequenced material: blood, either unsorted or a sorted T cell fraction (not recorded which). The clonotype comes from a male donor with ankylosing spondylitis. The chain recombines TRBV29-1 with TRBJ2-3; D might be TRBD1 or TRBD2, each matching 5 bases. The DNA for the CDR3 is TGCAGCGCCCAAAGCTATGGGGGAGTCGGGCCAGATACGCAGTATTTT. It codes for CSAQSYGGVGPDTQYF.